This paragraph reports one T cell receptor beta chain. The target antigen is unknown. Amplification of TCR beta CDR3 regions was performed using RNA transcripts as template. When the TCR CDR3 underwent first-round RT-PCR, the HTBI primer set was used. In TCRdb, the multiplex PCR reads were re-called with MiXCR into one record per CDR3 protein. The sample records about 500,000 distinct CDR3 sequences, 15% to 20% being singletons. Germline V CDR1 and CDR2: MNHNS, SASEGT. The CDR3 extends over 12 amino acids. V gave up 6 bases and J gave up 6 bases, with 8 bases separating them. Orbital computed tomography and thyroid ultrasound, together with serum TRAb and thyroxine and clinical symptoms, were used for diagnoses. The PBMCs had their origin in 7.5 to 10 ml of fresh peripheral blood. This sample is drawn from a study of T cells in Graves' hyperthyroidism and ophthalmopathy. General observations from the study: Blood also contained most expanded thyroid clonotypes above 0.001. Stable hyperthyroidism was separated from ophthalmopathy by a model based on 13 V-J features.

Sequenced sample: blood. The chain links TRBV6-1 to TRBJ2-2, with D maybe TRBD1 (5 bases). The receptor comes from a woman in her 30s with Graves' ophthalmopathy. This CDR3 is CASRHRPGELFF. CDR3 coding DNA: TGTGCCAGCAGACACAGGCCCGGGGAGCTGTTTTTT.